This T cell receptor (beta chain) derives from a study of technical replicates of blood from a few donors. Trimming removed 4 bases from V and 7 bases from J, with 7 bases in between. The CDR3 length is 12 residues. The germline gives CDR1 LNHDA, CDR2 SQIVND (reference sequence). TCRdb's copy holds only in-frame clones and misses some; the assay was immunoSEQ multiplex PCR. The repertoire holds tens of thousands of clones, with around 90% as singletons. The sequencing input was T cells isolated from PBMCs. The rearrangement joins TRBV19 to TRBJ2-2, with D possibly TRBD2 on 6 matching bases. The TCR originated in a human donor in good health. This CDR3 is CASSTSVGELFF. In DNA, the CDR3 is TGTGCCAGTAGTACTAGCGTCGGGGAGCTGTTTTTT.